This is a list of T cell receptor beta chains from one sample in a study of metastatic and nonmetastatic thyroid tumors. TCRdb re-called the PCR reads through MiXCR. This sample has about 62,000 clones, with about 4% found just once. The sequencing sample was made of blood. Receptors originate from a female donor with papillary thyroid cancer or a benign thyroid nodule (not recorded which). Some clones in this sample may be carry-over from other donors' samples. Each CDR3 is given with its conserved first and last residue. The D gene is left open where the match is weak. Not every row has a clone size; where given, it reads once, few, many or a size class.

J | V | size | length | D | DNA | CDR3
TRBJ1-1 | TRBV6-5 | few | 13 | . | TGTGCCAGCAGTTACTGGGGGAACACTGAAGCTTTCTTT | CASSYWGNTEAFF
TRBJ2-3 | TRBV15 | many | 14 | . | TGTGCCACCAGCAGAAAGGATCTCGCAGATACGCAGTATTTT | CATSRKDLADTQYF
TRBJ2-1 | TRBV18 | few | 13 | . | TGTGCCAGCTCCCGGGACTTTTACAATGAGCAGTTCTTC | CASSRDFYNEQFF
TRBJ2-1 | TRBV6-4 | many | 14 | . | TGTGCCAGCAGTGACGCGGGCCCGAACCATGAGCAGTTCTTC | CASSDAGPNHEQFF
TRBJ2-5 | TRBV7-7 | many | 13 | . | TGTGCTAGCAGCTTCAATAGGGCAGAGACCCAGTACTTC | CASSFNRAETQYF
TRBJ2-1 | TRBV6-1 | . | 11 | . | TGTGCCAGCCATCTACAAAATGAGCAGTTCTTC | CASHLQNEQFF
TRBJ2-5 | TRBV24-1 | many | 16 | TRBD1 | TGTGCCACCAGTGATTCAGGGCAGGGGGCGTCGGAGACCCAGTACTTC | CATSDSGQGASETQYF
TRBJ2-1 | TRBV9 | many | 15 | . | TGTGCCAGCAGCGCTCTCAGAGTTTCCTACAATGAGCAGTTCTTC | CASSALRVSYNEQFF
TRBJ2-1 | TRBV20-1 | . | 17 | . | TGCAGTGCTAGAGACACCACAGGTGGGGGAGGCGACAATGAGCAGTTCTTC | CSARDTTGGGGDNEQFF
TRBJ2-1 | TRBV19 | few | 13 | TRBD2 | TGTGCCATTAGTAGGAGCGGGATGAGCCCCCTGTTCTTC | CAISRSGMSPLFF
TRBJ1-5 | TRBV2 | few | 15 | . | TGTGCCAGCAGTGAGATAGGTCTGAGCAATCAGCCCCAGCATTTT | CASSEIGLSNQPQHF
TRBJ2-3 | TRBV20-1 | few | 23 | TRBD2 | TGCAGTGTAAGGGGTTCGATCCCCTTCGGGACTAGCGGGACCCCTATAGGGACAGATACGCAGTATTTT | CSVRGSIPFGTSGTPIGTDTQYF
TRBJ2-3 | TRBV12-3/TRBV12-4 | . | 12 | . | TGTGCCAGCAGTTTCGGCACAGATACGCAGTATTTT | CASSFGTDTQYF
TRBJ1-2 | TRBV15 | few | 13 | . | TGTGCCACCAGCGTAGGGGACACCTATGGCTACACCTTC | CATSVGDTYGYTF
TRBJ1-1 | TRBV9 | . | 15 | . | TGTGCCAGCAGCGTAGCGGCGGTGATGAACACTGAAGCTTTCTTT | CASSVAAVMNTEAFF
TRBJ1-2 | TRBV12-3/TRBV12-4 | many | 12 | . | TGTGCCAGCACCAGGTTTACGTCTGGCTACACCTTC | CASTRFTSGYTF
TRBJ1-2 | TRBV30 | many | 13 | TRBD1 | TGTGCCTGGGGGACAGGCCATTCCTATGGCTACACCTTC | CAWGTGHSYGYTF
TRBJ2-2 | TRBV19 | few | 16 | TRBD2 | TGTGCCAGTAGCCAGGAGGGAGGGCCTTACACCGGGGAGCTGTTTTTT | CASSQEGGPYTGELFF
TRBJ2-3 | TRBV20-1 | . | 14 | . | TGCAGTGCTCGCGGAGGCGGAAGCACAGATACGCAGTATTTT | CSARGGGSTDTQYF
TRBJ2-1 | TRBV28 | few | 16 | . | TGTGCCAGCGGAAAGGGGGGTCTTACCTCCTACAATGAGCAGTTCTTC | CASGKGGLTSYNEQFF
TRBJ1-4 | TRBV3-1 | many | 14 | . | TGTGCCAGCAGCCACAGGCGACAGAATGAAAAACTGTTTTTT | CASSHRRQNEKLFF
TRBJ2-5 | TRBV6-5 | many | 16 | . | TGTGCCAGCAGTTACTCGATCGCAGGGAAGGGCGAGACCCAGTACTTC | CASSYSIAGKGETQYF
TRBJ2-1 | TRBV6-2/TRBV6-3 | few | 11 | . | TGTGCAGGCGTAGATGTCAATGAGCAGTTCTTC | CAGVDVNEQFF
TRBJ2-7 | TRBV19 | many | 15 | . | TGTGCCAGTAGTTTCGCCGGAGGGCTCTCCTACGAGCAGTACTTC | CASSFAGGLSYEQYF
TRBJ1-2 | TRBV30 | many | 13 | . | TGTGCCTGGAGAAAGGGGGGGGCTAGGGGCTACACCTTC | CAWRKGGARGYTF
TRBJ1-6 | TRBV5-6 | many | 13 | . | TGTGCCAGCAGCTCCGACCGGTATTCACCCCTCCACTTT | CASSSDRYSPLHF
TRBJ2-7 | TRBV20-1 | many | 15 | TRBD2 | TGCAGTGCTCCCGTTAGCGGGAGGGCTTCCTACGAGCAGTACTTC | CSAPVSGRASYEQYF
TRBJ2-5 | TRBV5-1 | many | 12 | . | TGCGCCAGCAGCACAAACCAAGAGACCCAGTACTTC | CASSTNQETQYF
TRBJ2-1 | TRBV6-1 | many | 13 | . | TGTGCCAGCAGTTTCTCCGACGGCGGTGAGCAGTTCTTC | CASSFSDGGEQFF
TRBJ1-1 | TRBV5-1 | many | 14 | TRBD1 | TGCGCCAGCAGCGAGGGGACAGGGAACACTGAAGCTTTCTTT | CASSEGTGNTEAFF
TRBJ2-3 | TRBV6-1 | . | 13 | . | TGTGCCAGCAATGAAGGGGTTCCAGATAAGCAGTATTTT | CASNEGVPDKQYF
TRBJ2-1 | TRBV6-2/TRBV6-3 | many | 19 | TRBD2 | TGTGCCAGCAAGGGGACTTACCAATATAGCGGGGACCGATACAATGAGCAGTTCTTC | CASKGTYQYSGDRYNEQFF
TRBJ2-4 | TRBV28 | many | 15 | . | TGTGCCAGCAGTTTCTCTCGGGAGACCCGGAACATTCAGTACTTC | CASSFSRETRNIQYF
TRBJ2-7 | TRBV12-3/TRBV12-4 | . | 13 | . | TGTGCCAGCAGTTTAGCACAGGCGAACGAGCAGTACTTC | CASSLAQANEQYF
TRBJ2-7 | TRBV7-2 | . | 15 | TRBD2 | TGTGCCAGGAGCTCCGGGACTAGCGCACCCTACGAGCAGTACTTC | CARSSGTSAPYEQYF
TRBJ1-4 | TRBV24-1 | many | 14 | . | TGTGCCACCAGTTCCGGGGCCGCGAATGAAAAACTGTTTTTT | CATSSGAANEKLFF
TRBJ2-1 | TRBV19 | many | 14 | . | TGTGCCAGTAATAGACAGGGAGGCTACAATGAGCAGTTCTTC | CASNRQGGYNEQFF
TRBJ2-1 | TRBV30 | many | 15 | . | TGTGCCTGGAGTGTTTTCAGAGGCTACTACAATGAGCAGTTCTTC | CAWSVFRGYYNEQFF
TRBJ2-6 | TRBV15 | many | 17 | TRBD1 | TGTGCCACCAGTCCCGGGACAGGGTACCCTGGGGCCAACGTCCTGACTTTC | CATSPGTGYPGANVLTF
TRBJ1-1 | TRBV20-1 | few | 12 | . | TGCAGTGCCCAGAAGCCGAACACTGAAGCTTTCTTT | CSAQKPNTEAFF